This TCR beta chain came from a study of cytomegalovirus exposure and HLA in healthy donors. A word on this clone: The antigen remains undetermined.

Study-wide results and limits: In a later analysis, the majority of CMV-associated beta chains seemingly showed HLA restriction. Later genetic work tied a missense DCLRE1C variant to beta-chain V and J trimming. After further analysis at a later stage, 15,000 to 20,000 TCR beta sequences were associated with HLA alleles at 0.05 false discovery rate.

The PCR made use of 60 Vbeta and 13 Jbeta primers. Some clones are missing from TCRdb's copy, which holds only in-frame ones; the method was immunoSEQ multiplex PCR. Its table records 140,000 to 150,000 clones. Trimming left V 0 bases short and J 2 bases short, with 5 bases between. This CDR3 has 14 amino acids. Germline assignment: CDR1 SNHLY and CDR2 FYNNEI. The V call is TRBV2, the J call TRBJ1-5; D might be TRBD1 (5 bases). Sequenced sample: PBMCs. This receptor was identified in a woman between 45 and 65 years old in good health and CMV-seronegative. The CDR3 coding sequence is TGTGCCAGCAGTGAAGCGACAGGCAATCAGCCCCAGCATTTT. Its protein product is CASSEATGNQPQHF. The variable domain in full, with the rest retrieved from reference TRBV2 and TRBJ1-5, is EPEVTQTPSHQVTQMGQEVILRCVPISNHLYFYWYRQILGQKVEFLVSFYNNEISEKSEIFDDQFSVERPDGSNFTLKIRSTKLEDSAMYFCASSEATGNQPQHFGDGTRLSIL.